This TCR beta chain was captured in a study of blood T cells in healthy people across ages. The germline V gene encodes CDR1 MGHRA and CDR2 YSYEKL. V lost 3 bases and J lost 12; bases outside the gene matches: 13. The CDR3 covers 15 residues. Through a sample-barcoded 5' primer and a J-beta primer mix, a second PCR was run for about 7 to 12 cycles. Through a template-switch adaptor with 12 random nucleotides, each cDNA molecule received a tag. TCRdb fed the 5' RACE reads into MiXCR, producing one record per CDR3 protein. The table includes 750,000 to 1,000,000 distinct CDR3 sequences, about 29% detected once. This sample was also put to use in a study of T cells of mothers and their children. This second report adds: cDNA synthesis used all extracted RNA, roughly 1.5 ug per 15 ul. Every mother produced more than 8.5 million TCR beta CDR3 reads, whereas every child provided about 3 million. TCR recombination output is shaped by thymic selection similarly in related and unrelated pairs.

The chain has TRBV4-1 and TRBJ1-1; 10 bases line up with TRBD1. The specimen sequenced was blood. This clonotype was sampled from a middle-aged woman in good health. CDR3: CASSQTGTGARRPFF. CDR3 coding DNA: TGCGCCAGCAGCCAGACCGGGACAGGGGCGCGCAGGCCTTTCTTT.